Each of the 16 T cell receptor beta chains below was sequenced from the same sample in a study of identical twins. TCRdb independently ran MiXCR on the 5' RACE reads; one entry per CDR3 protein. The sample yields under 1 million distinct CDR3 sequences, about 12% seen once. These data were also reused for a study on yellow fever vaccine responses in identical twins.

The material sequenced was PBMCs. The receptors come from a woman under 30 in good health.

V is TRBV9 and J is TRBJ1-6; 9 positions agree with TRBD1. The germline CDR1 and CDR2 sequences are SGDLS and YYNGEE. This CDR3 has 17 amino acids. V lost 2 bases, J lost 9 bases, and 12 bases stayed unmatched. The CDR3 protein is CASSVSPGTGSGSPLHF. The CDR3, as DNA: TGTGCCAGCAGCGTCTCCCCCGGGACAGGGTCGGGTTCACCCCTCCACTTT.

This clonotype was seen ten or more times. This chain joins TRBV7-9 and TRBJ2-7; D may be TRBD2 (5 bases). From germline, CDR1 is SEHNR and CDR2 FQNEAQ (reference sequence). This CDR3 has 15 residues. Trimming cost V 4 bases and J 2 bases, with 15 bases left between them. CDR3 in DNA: TGTGCCAGCAGCTCAGCCTGGAGCGGTACCTACGAGCAGTACTTC. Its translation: CASSSAWSGTYEQYF.

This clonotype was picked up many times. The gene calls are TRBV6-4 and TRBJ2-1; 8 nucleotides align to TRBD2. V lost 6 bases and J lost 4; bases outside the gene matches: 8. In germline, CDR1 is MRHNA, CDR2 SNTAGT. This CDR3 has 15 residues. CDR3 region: CASSKTSGDYNEQFF. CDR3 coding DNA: TGTGCCAGCAGCAAAACTAGCGGAGATTACAATGAGCAGTTCTTC.

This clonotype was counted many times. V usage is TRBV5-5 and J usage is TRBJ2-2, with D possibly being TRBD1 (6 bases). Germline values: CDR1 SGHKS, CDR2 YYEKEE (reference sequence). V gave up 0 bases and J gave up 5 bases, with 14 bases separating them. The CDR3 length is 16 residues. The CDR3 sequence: CASSLVPGAYTGELFF. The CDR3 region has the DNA TGTGCCAGCAGCTTGGTTCCAGGGGCGTATACCGGGGAGCTGTTTTTT.

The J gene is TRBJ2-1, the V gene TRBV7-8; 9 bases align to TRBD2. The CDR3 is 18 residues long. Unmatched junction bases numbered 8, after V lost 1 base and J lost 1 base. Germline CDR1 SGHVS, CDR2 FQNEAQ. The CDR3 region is CASSLGGVAGESYNEQFF. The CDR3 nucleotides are TGTGCCAGCAGCTTAGGGGGCGTAGCGGGAGAATCCTACAATGAGCAGTTCTTC. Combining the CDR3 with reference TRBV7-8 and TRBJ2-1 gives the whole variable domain GAGVSQSPRYKVAKRGQDVALRCDPISGHVSLFWYQQALGQGPEFLTYFQNEAQLDKSGLPSDRFFAERPEGSVSTLKIQRTQQEDSAVYLCASSLGGVAGESYNEQFFGPGTRLTVL.

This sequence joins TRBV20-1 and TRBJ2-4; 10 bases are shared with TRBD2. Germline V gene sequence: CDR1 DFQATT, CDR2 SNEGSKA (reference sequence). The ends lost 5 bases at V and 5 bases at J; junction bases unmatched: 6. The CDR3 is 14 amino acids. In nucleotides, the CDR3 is TGCAGTGCTCCCCTAAGCGGGAGGGAAAACATTCAGTACTTC. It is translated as CSAPLSGRENIQYF.

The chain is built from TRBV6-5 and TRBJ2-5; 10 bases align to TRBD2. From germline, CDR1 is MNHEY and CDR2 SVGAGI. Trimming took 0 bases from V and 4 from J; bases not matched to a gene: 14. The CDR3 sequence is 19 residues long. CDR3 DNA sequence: TGTGCCAGCAGTTACTCGTCAGACTCTCTAGCGGGGGAGGGAGAGACCCAGTACTTC. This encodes CASSYSSDSLAGEGETQYF.

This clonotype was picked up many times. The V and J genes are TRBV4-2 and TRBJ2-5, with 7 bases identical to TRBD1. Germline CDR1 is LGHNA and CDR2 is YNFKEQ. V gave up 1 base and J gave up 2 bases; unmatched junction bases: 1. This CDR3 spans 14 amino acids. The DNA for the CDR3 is TGTGCCAGCAGCCAAGGGACAGGACAAGAGACCCAGTACTTC. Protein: CASSQGTGQETQYF.

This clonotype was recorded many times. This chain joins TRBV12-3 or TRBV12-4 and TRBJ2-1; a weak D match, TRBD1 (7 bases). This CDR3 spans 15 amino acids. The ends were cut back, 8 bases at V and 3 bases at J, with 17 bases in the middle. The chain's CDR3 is CASSGGLANYNEQFF. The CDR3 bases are TGTGCCAGCTCAGGGGGGCTAGCGAACTACAATGAGCAGTTCTTC.

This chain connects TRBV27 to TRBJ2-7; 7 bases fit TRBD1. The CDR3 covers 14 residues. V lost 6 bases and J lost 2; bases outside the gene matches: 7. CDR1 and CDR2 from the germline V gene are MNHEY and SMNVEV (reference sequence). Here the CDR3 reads CASRPGTATYEQYF. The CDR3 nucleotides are TGTGCCAGCAGACCCGGGACAGCCACCTACGAGCAGTACTTC.

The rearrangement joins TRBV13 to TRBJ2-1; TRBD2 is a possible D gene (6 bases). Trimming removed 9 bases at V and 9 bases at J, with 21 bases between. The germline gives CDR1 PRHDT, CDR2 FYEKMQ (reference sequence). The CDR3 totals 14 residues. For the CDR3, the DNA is TGTGCCAGTCGTCGGGACTTGGGGCTTACTGAGCAGTTCTTC. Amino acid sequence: CASRRDLGLTEQFF.

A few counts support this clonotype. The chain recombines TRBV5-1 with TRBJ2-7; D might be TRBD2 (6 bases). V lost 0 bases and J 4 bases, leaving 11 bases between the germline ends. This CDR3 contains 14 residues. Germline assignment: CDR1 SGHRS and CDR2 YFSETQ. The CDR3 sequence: CASSLEVGRYEQYF. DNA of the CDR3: TGCGCCAGCAGCTTGGAGGTAGGGAGGTACGAGCAGTACTTC.

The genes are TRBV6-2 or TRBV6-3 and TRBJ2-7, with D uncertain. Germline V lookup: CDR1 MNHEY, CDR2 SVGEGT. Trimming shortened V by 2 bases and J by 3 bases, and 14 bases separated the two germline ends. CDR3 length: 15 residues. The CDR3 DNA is TGTGCCAGCAGTTACCACCCCGCAGCTTACTACGAGCAGTACTTC. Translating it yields CASSYHPAAYYEQYF.

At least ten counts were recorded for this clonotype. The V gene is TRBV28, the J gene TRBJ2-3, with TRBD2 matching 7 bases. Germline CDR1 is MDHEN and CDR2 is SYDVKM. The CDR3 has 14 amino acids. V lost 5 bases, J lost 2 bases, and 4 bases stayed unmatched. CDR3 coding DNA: TGTGCCAGCAGTATCACTAGCGTCACAGATACGCAGTATTTT. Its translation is CASSITSVTDTQYF.

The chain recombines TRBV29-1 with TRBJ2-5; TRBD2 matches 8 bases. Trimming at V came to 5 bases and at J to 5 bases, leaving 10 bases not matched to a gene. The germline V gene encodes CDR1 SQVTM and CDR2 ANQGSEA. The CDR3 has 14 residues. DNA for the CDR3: TGCAGCGTTTGCCAAGGGACTAGTCACGAGACCCAGTACTTC. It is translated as CSVCQGTSHETQYF.

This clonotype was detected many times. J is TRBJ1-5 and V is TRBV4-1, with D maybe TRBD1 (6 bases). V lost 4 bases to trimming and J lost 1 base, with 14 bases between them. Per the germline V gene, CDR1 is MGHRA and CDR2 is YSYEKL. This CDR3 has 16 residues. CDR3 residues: CASSLEVGQSNQPQHF. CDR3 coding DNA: TGCGCCAGCAGCCTCGAGGTCGGACAGAGCAATCAGCCCCAGCATTTT.